The entry below gives a single T cell receptor (beta chain) sequence along with its context. The antigen is not known. Profiling relied on immunoSEQ multiplex PCR, and the TCRdb table lists in-frame clones only, not all of them. Here the sample spans some 200,000 clones, 85% to 95% being singletons. This record comes from a study of T cell responses to AZD1222 COVID-19 vaccine. Study results and limitations: Donors were largely white British and mainly female; clonal diversity was possibly underestimated.

The origin of this receptor is an adult in good health. The sample here was peripheral blood, taken on day 0 of MenACWY control vaccination.

The CDR3 DNA follows: TGTGCCAGCTCACCACCCAGTAACTATAATTCACCCCTCCACTTT. It is translated as CASSPPSNYNSPLHF. The V call is TRBV18, the J call TRBJ1-6; D uncertain. Germline V gives CDR1 KGHSH, CDR2 LQKENI. The CDR3 runs 15 residues. V lost 0 bases and J lost 3, with 6 bases in between.